This T cell receptor beta chain comes out of a study of T cell changes during pregnancy in multiple sclerosis. Looked up from germline, CDR1 is SGHTA and CDR2 is FQGNSA. This CDR3 has 16 amino acids. Trimming pared 2 bases from V and 3 bases from J, leaving 13 bases between. The table came from immunoSEQ multiplex PCR; TCRdb's copy has only in-frame clones and leaves some out. Of about 40,000 clones in the sample, approximately 88% were seen once. This sequence was found in a female donor in good health, enrolled as a control in a pregnancy study. Sequences were derived from peripheral blood, sampled in the first trimester of pregnancy. The V gene is TRBV7-2, the J gene TRBJ2-2; a possible D gene is TRBD2 (6 bases). This CDR3 is CASSLIRGLHTGELFF. In DNA form, the CDR3 reads TGTGCCAGCAGCTTAATCCGGGGACTGCACACCGGGGAGCTGTTTTTT.